Listed below are T cell receptor beta chains from one sample, sequenced in a study of glioma-infiltrating T cells. TCRdb independently ran MiXCR on the multiplex PCR reads; one entry per CDR3 protein. The profile covers 100,000 to 150,000 distinct CDR3 sequences, with 20% to 25% appearing a single time and 27% taken by the ten largest. Sequencing was performed on glioma tissue, nonneoplastic brain tissue, or PBMCs (not recorded which). These receptor sequences come from a human donor with low-grade glioma or glioblastoma, undergoing nonglioma brain surgery, or in good health (not recorded which). CDR3s include the opening cysteine and the closing phenylalanine or tryptophan. The D gene is left open where the match is weak. The size field is filled for only some rows; it gives once, few, many or a size class.

CDR3nt	CDR3aa	v_gene	j_gene	d_gene	abundance
TGTGCCAGCACCTTGGGACGGGGGACGGAAAAACTGTTTTTT	CASTLGRGTEKLFF	TRBV7-6	TRBJ1-4	.	few
TGCGCCAGCAGCGTCGGACTAGCCCAGAGCACAGATACGCAGTATTTT	CASSVGLAQSTDTQYF	TRBV5-1	TRBJ2-3	TRBD2	few
TGTGCCAGCAGCGTTGTGACCGGGACAATGGAGACCCAGTACTTC	CASSVVTGTMETQYF	TRBV7-9	TRBJ2-5	.	.
TGTGCCAGCTCACCCTCCGGACAGGTTCCCAAAAACATTCAGTACTTC	CASSPSGQVPKNIQYF	TRBV18	TRBJ2-4	TRBD1	few
TGTGCCAGCAGCTTAGCAGGGAGGCCAGATACGCAGTATTTT	CASSLAGRPDTQYF	TRBV11-1	TRBJ2-3	.	.
TGTGCCAGCAATCCCGGGTACTATGGCTACACCTTC	CASNPGYYGYTF	TRBV7-2	TRBJ1-2	.	.
TGTGCCAGCAGCTCCAATAGGCAGCTCAACACTGAAGCTTTCTTT	CASSSNRQLNTEAFF	TRBV7-9	TRBJ1-1	.	.
TGCAGCGTTGGGACGGAATATGGCTACACCTTC	CSVGTEYGYTF	TRBV29-1	TRBJ1-2	.	few
TGTGCCAGTGCGGACGGTGGGCATAGCAATCAGCCCCAGCATTTT	CASADGGHSNQPQHF	TRBV10-2	TRBJ1-5	.	many
TGTGCCAGCAGCTCCTACCGGGACAGGGGGCGAGAGACCCAGTACTTC	CASSSYRDRGRETQYF	TRBV7-6	TRBJ2-5	TRBD1	.
TGTGCCAGCAGTTTATCCCAGCGGGGGGGCTCCTACAATGAGCAGTTCTTC	CASSLSQRGGSYNEQFF	TRBV27	TRBJ2-1	TRBD2	.
TGTGCCAGCAGCTTAGAACTAGCGGGGGCGGCAGATACGCAGTATTTT	CASSLELAGAADTQYF	TRBV7-2	TRBJ2-3	TRBD2	.
TGTGCCAGCAGTGAACCATGGGGAAGCACAGATACGCAGTATTTT	CASSEPWGSTDTQYF	TRBV6-1	TRBJ2-3	.	many
TGTGCCAGCAGTGGAGGCCCCGACCGTACCGGGGAGCTGTTTTTT	CASSGGPDRTGELFF	TRBV2	TRBJ2-2	.	few
TGTGCCAGCAGCCGATCCCCAGGGGGCAGAGAGACCCAGTACTTC	CASSRSPGGRETQYF	TRBV11-2	TRBJ2-5	TRBD1	.
TGCAGTGCTAGAGAGGGGGAGGGGCCCGGAATTTTT	CSAREGEGPGIF	TRBV20-1	TRBJ1-1	.	.
TGTGCCAGCAGTCGCACAGGGGGGTTCGCAGATACGCAGTATTTT	CASSRTGGFADTQYF	TRBV6-1	TRBJ2-3	TRBD1	.
TGCAGTGCTAGGGATACCGGGACAGGGGGTGGCTACACCTTC	CSARDTGTGGGYTF	TRBV20-1	TRBJ1-2	TRBD1	few
TGTGCCAGCGTGTCAGTGAACACCGGGGAGCTGTTTTTT	CASVSVNTGELFF	TRBV28	TRBJ2-2	.	many
TGTGCCAGCAGCGCCCCGGGACAAGGACTACGCAATGAGCAGTTCTTC	CASSAPGQGLRNEQFF	TRBV28	TRBJ2-1	.	.
TGTGCCACCAGCAGAGATCAGGGCACCTGGGATGGCTACACCTTC	CATSRDQGTWDGYTF	TRBV15	TRBJ1-2	.	.
TGTGCCAGCAGCCCGCGGACTAGCGGGGGCACCGGGGAGCTGTTTTTT	CASSPRTSGGTGELFF	TRBV7-2	TRBJ2-2	TRBD2	.
TGCAGTGCTCAGGGCGGAACTGAAGCTTTCTTT	CSAQGGTEAFF	TRBV20-1	TRBJ1-1	.	many
TGTGCCAGCAGCCCCGTGCGGAACACAGATACGCAGTATTTT	CASSPVRNTDTQYF	TRBV7-3	TRBJ2-3	.	many
TGTTCCAGCAGCTTATCGACTAGGAACACTGAAGCTTTCTTT	CSSSLSTRNTEAFF	TRBV7-6	TRBJ1-1	.	.
TGTGCCACCAGTGATGGGACAGACTATGGCTACACCTTC	CATSDGTDYGYTF	TRBV24-1	TRBJ1-2	TRBD1	.
TGTGCCAGCAGTGAGAGGGGGAACACAGATACGCAGTATTTT	CASSERGNTDTQYF	TRBV6-1	TRBJ2-3	.	few
TGTGCCAGCAGTCACGGTTCCAGGTACACTGAAGCTTTCTTT	CASSHGSRYTEAFF	TRBV12-3/TRBV12-4	TRBJ1-1	.	.
TGTGCCAGCAGTCCCATATCCCTCTCAGAGGCCCACACAGATACGCAGTATTTT	CASSPISLSEAHTDTQYF	TRBV28	TRBJ2-3	.	.
TGCAGTGCTCCTGACAGCTCTGGAAACACCATATATTTT	CSAPDSSGNTIYF	TRBV20-1	TRBJ1-3	.	.
TGTGCCAGCAGCTTAGCGCGGCAGATTAACACTGAAGCTTTCTTT	CASSLARQINTEAFF	TRBV7-2	TRBJ1-1	.	.
TGTGCCAGCAACAAAATGAACACTGAAGCTTTCTTT	CASNKMNTEAFF	TRBV19	TRBJ1-1	.	.
TGCAGTGCGCACCGGCCCGGTCCCACAGATACGCAGTATTTT	CSAHRPGPTDTQYF	TRBV20-1	TRBJ2-3	.	many
TGTGCCAGCAGCCAACAGGGTTGGAGCAATCAGCCCCAGCATTTT	CASSQQGWSNQPQHF	TRBV28	TRBJ1-5	.	few
TGTGCCAGCAGCTGGACTAGCTCGGAAGAGACCCAGTACTTC	CASSWTSSEETQYF	TRBV7-3	TRBJ2-5	TRBD2	few
TGCAGTGCTAGGGCAACAGGGGCCCTCACAGATACGCAGTATTTT	CSARATGALTDTQYF	TRBV20-1	TRBJ2-3	TRBD1	.
TGTGCCAGCAGCCAAGAGTTCCGACAGGATGTTAACAATGAGCAGTTCTTC	CASSQEFRQDVNNEQFF	TRBV14	TRBJ2-1	.	few
TGTGCCAGCAGCCCGACCGTTGAGTATGGCTACACCTTC	CASSPTVEYGYTF	TRBV27	TRBJ1-2	.	many
TGTGCCAGCAGTGAACCCCAGATCCGGAAGGAGACCCAGTACTTC	CASSEPQIRKETQYF	TRBV6-1	TRBJ2-5	.	.
TGTGCCAGCAGTTTGGGGACCCAGTACTTC	CASSLGTQYF	TRBV6-1	TRBJ2-5	.	many
TGTGCCAGCAAAAACAGAATGAACACTGAAGCTTTCTTT	CASKNRMNTEAFF	TRBV6-1	TRBJ1-1	.	many
TGTGCCAGCAGCCCAGAGGGTGGGAGACTGAACACTGAAGCTTTCTTT	CASSPEGGRLNTEAFF	TRBV7-3	TRBJ1-1	.	few
TGTGCCAGCAGCTTAAGGGCTAGCGGGGACCAAGAGACCCAGTACTTC	CASSLRASGDQETQYF	TRBV7-9	TRBJ2-5	TRBD2	many
TGTGCCAGCAGCCCAGACTGGGGACCGGGCATGGACACCATATATTTT	CASSPDWGPGMDTIYF	TRBV7-9	TRBJ1-3	.	.
TGTGCCAGCACCCGGCGGGCAGGAGGTTGGGATACGCAGTATTTT	CASTRRAGGWDTQYF	TRBV2	TRBJ2-3	.	.